This TCR beta chain is from a study of T cell responses to AZD1222 COVID-19 vaccine. V lost 1 base and J lost 0, with 9 bases in between. CDR1 is SGHVS, CDR2 FQNEAQ, per germline. This CDR3 has 16 amino acids. TCRdb's copy holds only in-frame clones and misses some; the assay was immunoSEQ multiplex PCR. The table has about 150,000 clones, approximately 90% seen once. This clone occurred once. Sequenced material: peripheral blood, taken on day 0 of AZD1222 vaccination. This TCR was recovered from an adult in good health. This rearrangement joins TRBV7-8 to TRBJ2-2; possible D gene TRBD2, 5 bases. The CDR3 sequence is CASSLVAAANTGELFF. As DNA, the CDR3 is TGTGCCAGCAGCTTAGTGGCAGCGGCGAACACCGGGGAGCTGTTTTTT.